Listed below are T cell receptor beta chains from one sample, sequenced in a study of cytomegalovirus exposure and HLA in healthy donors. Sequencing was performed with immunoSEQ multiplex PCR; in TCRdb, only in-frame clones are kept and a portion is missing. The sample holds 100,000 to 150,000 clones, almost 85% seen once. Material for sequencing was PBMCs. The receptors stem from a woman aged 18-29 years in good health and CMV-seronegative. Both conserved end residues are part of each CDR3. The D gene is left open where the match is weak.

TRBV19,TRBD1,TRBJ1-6,TGTGCCAGTAGTCAGGGACAGGGTGGGCGTTCACCCCTCCACTTT,CASSQGQGGRSPLHF
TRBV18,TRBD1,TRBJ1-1,TGTGCCAGCTCACCCCCGGACAGGGGGAACACTGAAGCTTTCTTT,CASSPPDRGNTEAFF
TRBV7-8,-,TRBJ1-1,TGTGCCAGCAGCTCCAACAGGGCGAACACTGAAGCTTTCTTT,CASSSNRANTEAFF
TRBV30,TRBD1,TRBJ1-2,TGTGCCTGGAGTGTCCAGGGGGGACCTAACTATGGCTACACCTTC,CAWSVQGGPNYGYTF
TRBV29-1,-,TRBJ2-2,TGCAGCGTTGGGACTGGCGCGGAGCTGTTTTTT,CSVGTGAELFF
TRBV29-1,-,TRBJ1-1,TGCAGCGTTGTAGTTACTTTGGCCGGGAGGGCCACTGAAGCTTTCTTT,CSVVVTLAGRATEAFF
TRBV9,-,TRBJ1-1,TGTGCCAGCAGCTTCAAGACGGGGAACACTGAAGCTTTCTTT,CASSFKTGNTEAFF
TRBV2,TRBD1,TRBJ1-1,TGTGCCAGCAGTCGGGACAGTCTTATTGGGACTGAAGCTTTCTTT,CASSRDSLIGTEAFF
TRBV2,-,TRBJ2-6,TGTGCCAGAGGGTTGTCTGGGGCCAACGGCCTGACTTTC,CARGLSGANGLTF
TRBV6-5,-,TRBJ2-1,TGTGCCAGCCGTGGGGGGGGCACGGATGAGCAGTTCTTC,CASRGGGTDEQFF
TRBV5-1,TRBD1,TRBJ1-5,TGCGCCAGCAGCTTGGGGACAGGGGTGAGGCAGCCCCAGCATTTT,CASSLGTGVRQPQHF
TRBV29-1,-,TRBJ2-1,TGCAGCGTTGCGGCGAGGTTGGCGGGGAAAAGGGGTGAGCAGTTCTTC,CSVAARLAGKRGEQFF
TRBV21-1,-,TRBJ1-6,TGTGCCAGCACCTTGACTGTACGTGTGTTGGATAATTCACCCCTCCACTTT,CASTLTVRVLDNSPLHF
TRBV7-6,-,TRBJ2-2,TGTGCCAGCAGCCTTGGAGGCGGGAACACCGGGGAGCTGTTTTTT,CASSLGGGNTGELFF
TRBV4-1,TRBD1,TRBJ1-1,TGCGCCAGCAGCCAAGCCCAACGATACAGGGGTGGGACTGAAGCTTTCTTT,CASSQAQRYRGGTEAFF
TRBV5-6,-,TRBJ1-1,TGTGCCAGCAGACCAGGACAGAGGCCCCAGGATGACACTGAAGCTTTCTTT,CASRPGQRPQDDTEAFF
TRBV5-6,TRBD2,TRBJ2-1,TGTGCCAGCAGCTTGATTGCGGGAGTCCACAATGAGCAGTTCTTC,CASSLIAGVHNEQFF
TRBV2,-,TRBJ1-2,TGTGCCAGCAGTGAATATGGGCAGGGCAGGATGGGCTACACCTTC,CASSEYGQGRMGYTF
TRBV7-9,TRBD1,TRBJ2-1,TGTGCCAGCAGCTCCGGGACAGATACGTACAATGAGCAGTTCTTC,CASSSGTDTYNEQFF
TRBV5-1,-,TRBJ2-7,TGCGCCAGCAGTGTCGGTTCCTACGAGCAGTACTTC,CASSVGSYEQYF
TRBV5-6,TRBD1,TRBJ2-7,TGTGCCAGCAGCTGGGGACAGGGGGGATACGAGCAGTACTTC,CASSWGQGGYEQYF